A selection of T cell receptor beta chains follows, all from one sample in a study of blood T cells in healthy people across ages. Each CDR3 protein is one row after TCRdb ran MiXCR on the 5' RACE reads. The sample carries hundreds of thousands of distinct CDR3 sequences, approximately 25% recorded once. The same sample was also used in a study of T cells of mothers and their children.

Sequencing was carried out using blood. All receptors come from a boy under 18 in good health. Both conserved end residues are part of each CDR3. D genes are given only for firm matches. Clone size is shown for a subset of rows, as once, few, many or a class of expanded clone.

>few|TRBV29-1|TRBJ2-3|TRBD1
TGTATCGGACAGGGGACCACAGATACGCAGTATTTT
CIGQGTTDTQYF
>few|TRBV27|TRBJ2-5|NA
TGTGCCAGCAGTTCACCCGGCGGCCCCAGGGAGACCCAGTACTTC
CASSSPGGPRETQYF
>few|TRBV3-1|TRBJ2-1|TRBD2
TGTGCCAGCAGCCAAGATCCTTCTAGCGGGGGGGAGTACAATGAGCAGTTCTTC
CASSQDPSSGGEYNEQFF
>NA|TRBV6-6|TRBJ1-1|NA
TGTGCCAGCACCGTAACAGAGAACACTGAAGCTTTCTTT
CASTVTENTEAFF
>NA|TRBV2|TRBJ2-7|TRBD1
TGTGCCAGCTACGGACAGGGCATCTACGAGCAGTACTTC
CASYGQGIYEQYF
>NA|TRBV29-1|TRBJ2-3|TRBD1
TGCAGCGTGGAGACAGGGAGTCAGGATACGCAGTATTTT
CSVETGSQDTQYF
>few|TRBV13|TRBJ1-6|NA
TGTGCCAGCAGCTTTGGTGGTTCACCCCTCCACTTT
CASSFGGSPLHF
>NA|TRBV4-2|TRBJ2-3|TRBD2
TGTGCCAGCAGCCAAGGGTGGACTAGGCCTCTCCCAGATACGCAGTATTTT
CASSQGWTRPLPDTQYF
>NA|TRBV12-3/TRBV12-4|TRBJ2-3|TRBD1
TGTGCCAGCAGTTCCGGGACAGGGGACACAGATATGCAGTATTTT
CASSSGTGDTDMQYF
>few|TRBV12-3/TRBV12-4|TRBJ2-7|NA
TGTGCCAGCAGTTTCAAGGTATCTAACTACGAGCAGTACTTC
CASSFKVSNYEQYF
>NA|TRBV6-2/TRBV6-3|TRBJ2-5|TRBD1
TGTGCCGTCGACAGGGGTCAAGAGACCCAGTACTTC
CAVDRGQETQYF
>few|TRBV10-1|TRBJ2-5|NA
TGCGCCAGCAGTGACCGGGAGCAAGAGACCCAGTACTTC
CASSDREQETQYF
>few|TRBV27|TRBJ2-3|NA
TGTGCCAGCAGTTCAGGTTGGGGAGATACGCAGTATTTT
CASSSGWGDTQYF
>few|TRBV29-1|TRBJ2-1|TRBD2
TGCAGCGTTAATGGACTAGCGCCCTACAATGAGCAGTTCTTC
CSVNGLAPYNEQFF
>few|TRBV10-3|TRBJ1-1|NA
TGTGCCATCAGTGAGTCGACAAAGGGGGGTGAAGCTTTCTTT
CAISESTKGGEAFF
>few|TRBV11-2|TRBJ2-5|TRBD2
TGTGCCAGCAGCTTAGAAGTCGAGCGGGGGTACAAAGAGACCCAGTACTTC
CASSLEVERGYKETQYF
>NA|TRBV28|TRBJ2-7|TRBD2
TGTGCCAGCAGTTTATCCGGACTAGTCTCCTACGAGCAGTACTTC
CASSLSGLVSYEQYF
>NA|TRBV28|TRBJ2-5|TRBD2
TGTGCCAGCAGTTCCCTCAATCTAGCGGGAGTTCACGAGACCCAGTACTTC
CASSSLNLAGVHETQYF
>few|TRBV6-1|TRBJ2-2|TRBD2
TGTGCAAACCTAGGGACTAGCGGGGGGGCGATGGGTACCGGGGAGCTGTTTTTT
CANLGTSGGAMGTGELFF
>many|TRBV7-2|TRBJ2-7|TRBD2
TGTGCCAGCAGCGAAGCGGGGGGGCTAGGGATCTACGAGCAGTACTTC
CASSEAGGLGIYEQYF
>few|TRBV7-9|TRBJ2-1|NA
TGTGCCAGCAGCCCCGCCCTGGCGGGTACGTTGCAGTTCTTC
CASSPALAGTLQFF
>few|TRBV4-2|TRBJ2-4|TRBD2
TGTGCCAGCAGCCAAGATCCCGTCCTCCCGGGACTAGCGGGGGGGAAAAACATTCAGTACTTC
CASSQDPVLPGLAGGKNIQYF
>NA|TRBV20-1|TRBJ2-7|TRBD2
TGCAGTGCCAGACCTCAGACTAGCGGGAAGTACGAGCAGTACTTC
CSARPQTSGKYEQYF
>few|TRBV2|TRBJ2-5|NA
TGTGCCAGCAGTGGCCGACTTGACCAAGAGACCCAGTACTTC
CASSGRLDQETQYF
>NA|TRBV5-1|TRBJ2-5|TRBD1
TGCGCCAGCAGCTTGGTTAGGGACAGAGAGACCCAGTACTTC
CASSLVRDRETQYF
>few|TRBV7-9|TRBJ2-5|NA
TGTGCCAGCAGCTTTAAGCAACGAGAGACCCAGTACTTC
CASSFKQRETQYF
>NA|TRBV4-1|TRBJ1-4|NA
TGCGCCAGCAGCCAAGCCCTAACGGGAGAAAAACTGTTTTTT
CASSQALTGEKLFF
>NA|TRBV2|TRBJ2-1|NA
TGTGCCAGCAGGGAGGCCCCGGCGTCAGGATATTACAATGAGCAGTTCTTC
CASREAPASGYYNEQFF
>few|TRBV10-3|TRBJ2-7|NA
TGTGCCATCAGTGAGTCTGGGGGTACCTACGAGCAGTACTTC
CAISESGGTYEQYF
>NA|TRBV7-8|TRBJ2-2|NA
TGTGCCAGCAGCTTAGTACAGGACGCCACCGGGGGGCTGTTTTTT
CASSLVQDATGGLFF
>few|TRBV10-3|TRBJ2-3|NA
TGTGCCATCAGTGAGTCAGGACCTAGCACAGATACGCAGTATTTT
CAISESGPSTDTQYF
>NA|TRBV2|TRBJ1-2|TRBD1
TGTGCCAGCGGACCCCCGAGCGGACAGGGGGGTGGCTACACCTTC
CASGPPSGQGGGYTF
>NA|TRBV6-5|TRBJ1-1|NA
TGTGCCAGCACCTCGAACGGGCGGGGAACTGAAGCTTTCTTT
CASTSNGRGTEAFF
>NA|TRBV20-1|TRBJ2-1|TRBD1
TGCAGTGCTAAGACAGGGTCAAATGAGCAGTTCTTC
CSAKTGSNEQFF
>NA|TRBV20-1|TRBJ2-7|TRBD2
TGCAGTGCTAGAGGGGTTAGTCCCACGGGACTAGCCTACGAGCAGTACTTC
CSARGVSPTGLAYEQYF
>many|TRBV7-2|TRBJ1-3|NA
TGTGCCAGCAGCTCCGACAGGCTCTCTGGAAACACCATATATTTT
CASSSDRLSGNTIYF
>few|TRBV3-1|TRBJ1-2|NA
TGTGCCAGCAGCCAAGAGGGGTCTAACTATGGCTACACCTTC
CASSQEGSNYGYTF
>once|TRBV7-9|TRBJ1-4|NA
TGTGCCAGCAGCCAGGGACAAGGTTGGGAAAAACTGTTTTTT
CASSQGQGWEKLFF
>NA|TRBV20-1|TRBJ1-6|NA
TGCAGTGCTAGTCGGGGGGAGGATAATTCACCCCTCCACTTT
CSASRGEDNSPLHF
>few|TRBV20-1|TRBJ2-2|TRBD2
TGCAGTGCTCGGGGACTAGACACCACCGGGGAGCTGTTTTTT
CSARGLDTTGELFF
>NA|TRBV9|TRBJ2-1|TRBD2
TGTGCCAGCAGCGCTCTAGCGGGGGGAAGGAATGAGCAGTTCTTC
CASSALAGGRNEQFF
>many|TRBV7-9|TRBJ2-5|NA
TGTGCCAGCAGCCCAAGGGGTGACGAGACCCAGTACTTC
CASSPRGDETQYF